Sequencing of this T cell receptor beta chain was carried out in a study of blood T cell repertoires in COVID-19. Study-wide context: The samples span acute and convalescent COVID-19 from the United States, Italy and Spain. From T cells, B-cell-depleted T cells, or PBMCs came the material, which was cDNA or gDNA.

This CDR3 spans 15 amino acids. The V gene's germline CDR1 is LGHDT and CDR2 YNNKEL (reference sequence). The V and J ends lost 7 bases and 1 base, in that order; junction bases with no gene match: 7. This clone was counted a few times. In the source study's methods: Amplified reference gene primers provided the basis for estimating nucleated cell counts. Data came from immunoSEQ multiplex PCR; TCRdb stores just in-frame clones and leaves some out. The DNA was the basis for D and trimming; V, J and clone size are from that table. Of about 84,000 clones in the sample, approximately 80% were seen once. The chain joins TRBV3-1 (or the pseudogene TRBV3-2) to TRBJ2-5; 9 nucleotides align to TRBD2. Source material: peripheral blood. This TCR was recovered from a man between 65 and 85 years old with acute or convalescent COVID-19. CDR3 amino acids: CASTLSGSPQETQYF. CDR3 in DNA: TGTGCCAGCACCCTTAGCGGGAGTCCCCAAGAGACCCAGTACTTC.